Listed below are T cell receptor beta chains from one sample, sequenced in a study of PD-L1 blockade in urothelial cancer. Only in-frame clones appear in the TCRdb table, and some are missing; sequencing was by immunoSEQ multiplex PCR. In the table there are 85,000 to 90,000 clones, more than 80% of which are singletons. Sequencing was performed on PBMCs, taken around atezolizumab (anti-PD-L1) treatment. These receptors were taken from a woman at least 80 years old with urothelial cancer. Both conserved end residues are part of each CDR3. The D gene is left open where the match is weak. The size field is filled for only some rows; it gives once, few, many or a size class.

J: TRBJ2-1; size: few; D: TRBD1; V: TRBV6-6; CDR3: CASSYSRRQGNNEQFF; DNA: TGTGCCAGCAGTTACTCAAGGAGACAGGGTAACAATGAGCAGTTCTTC
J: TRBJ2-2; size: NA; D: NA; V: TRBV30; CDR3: CAWGPGIGVELFF; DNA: TGTGCCTGGGGGCCGGGGATCGGGGTCGAGCTGTTTTTT
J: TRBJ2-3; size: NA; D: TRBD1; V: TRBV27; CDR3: CASSQDRVGADTQYF; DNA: TGTGCCAGCAGCCAAGACAGGGTGGGGGCAGATACGCAGTATTTT
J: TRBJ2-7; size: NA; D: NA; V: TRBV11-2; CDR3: CASTPSSGQFYEQYF; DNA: TGTGCCAGCACCCCGTCCAGTGGACAATTCTACGAGCAGTACTTC
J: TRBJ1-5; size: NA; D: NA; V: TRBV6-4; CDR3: CASSLTVYQPQHF; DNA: TGTGCCAGCAGTTTGACAGTCTATCAGCCCCAGCATTTT
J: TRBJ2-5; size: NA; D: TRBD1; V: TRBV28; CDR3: CASSQTGVLETQYF; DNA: TGTGCCAGCAGCCAGACAGGGGTTTTAGAGACCCAGTACTTC
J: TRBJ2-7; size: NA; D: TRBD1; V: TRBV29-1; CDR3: CSVLGTGRPYEQYF; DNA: TGCAGCGTCCTCGGGACAGGACGACCATACGAGCAGTACTTC
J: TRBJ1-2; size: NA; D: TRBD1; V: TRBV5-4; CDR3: CASSLDVAGGSYGYTF; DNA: TGTGCCAGCAGCTTGGATGTAGCAGGGGGCAGCTATGGCTACACCTTC
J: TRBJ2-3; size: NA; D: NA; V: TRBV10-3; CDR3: CAISDRGETDTQYF; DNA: TGTGCCATCAGTGACAGGGGAGAAACAGATACGCAGTATTTT
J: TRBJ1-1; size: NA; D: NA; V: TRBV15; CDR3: CATSGAERYTEAFF; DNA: TGTGCCACCAGCGGAGCTGAGAGATACACTGAAGCTTTCTTT
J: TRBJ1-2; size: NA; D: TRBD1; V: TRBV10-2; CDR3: CASSPASGQGSSGYTF; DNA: TGCGCCAGCAGTCCTGCCTCGGGACAGGGTTCCAGCGGCTACACCTTC
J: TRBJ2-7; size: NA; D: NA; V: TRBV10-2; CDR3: CASSENRDYEQYF; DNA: TGCGCCAGCAGTGAAAACAGGGACTACGAGCAGTACTTC
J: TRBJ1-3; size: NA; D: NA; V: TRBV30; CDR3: CAWSVRGGSNTIYF; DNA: TGTGCCTGGAGTGTACGGGGGGGATCAAACACCATATATTTT
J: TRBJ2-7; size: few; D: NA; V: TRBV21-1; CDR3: CASSKPGQGGYEQYF; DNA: TGTGCCAGCAGCAAACCGGGACAGGGGGGGTACGAGCAGTACTTC
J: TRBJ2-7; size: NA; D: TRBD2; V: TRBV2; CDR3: CASKDGTSGRSYEQYF; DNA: TGTGCCAGCAAGGACGGGACTAGCGGGAGGTCCTACGAGCAGTACTTC
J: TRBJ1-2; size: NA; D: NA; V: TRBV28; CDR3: CASSLGWRGYTF; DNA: TGTGCCAGCAGTTTGGGTTGGAGGGGCTACACCTTC
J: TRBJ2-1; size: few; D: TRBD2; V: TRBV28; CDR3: CASSPPPGTRFSDEQFF; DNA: TGTGCCAGCAGTCCCCCCCCAGGGACTAGGTTTTCCGATGAGCAGTTCTTC
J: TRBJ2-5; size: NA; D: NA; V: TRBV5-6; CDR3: CASSYAGRETQYF; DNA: TGTGCCAGCAGCTATGCAGGGAGGGAGACCCAGTACTTC
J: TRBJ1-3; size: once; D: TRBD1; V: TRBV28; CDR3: CASSNTDRVGNTIYF; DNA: TGTGCCAGCAGTAATACGGACAGGGTTGGAAACACCATATATTTT
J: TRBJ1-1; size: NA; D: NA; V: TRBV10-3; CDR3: CAISGGRSTEAFF; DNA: TGTGCCATCAGTGGCGGGCGAAGCACTGAAGCTTTCTTT
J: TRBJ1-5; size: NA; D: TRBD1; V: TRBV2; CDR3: CASSTTGEQPQHF; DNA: TGTGCCAGCAGTACTACAGGGGAACAGCCCCAGCATTTT
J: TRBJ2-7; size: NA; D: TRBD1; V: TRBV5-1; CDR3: CASRPGTANYEQYF; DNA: TGCGCCAGCAGGCCCGGGACAGCAAACTACGAGCAGTACTTC
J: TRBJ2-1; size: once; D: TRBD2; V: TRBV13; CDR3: CASSFRGAGAANEQFF; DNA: TGTGCCAGCAGCTTCCGGGGAGCGGGAGCGGCCAATGAGCAGTTCTTC
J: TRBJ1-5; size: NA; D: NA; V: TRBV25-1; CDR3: CASGGGDGNQPQHF; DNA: TGTGCCAGCGGAGGCGGGGACGGCAATCAGCCCCAGCATTTT
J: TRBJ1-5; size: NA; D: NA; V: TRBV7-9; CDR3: CASSFEQGGNNQPQHF; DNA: TGTGCCAGCAGCTTCGAACAGGGTGGCAACAATCAGCCCCAGCATTTT
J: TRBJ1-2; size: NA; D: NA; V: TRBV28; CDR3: CASIGDLTLGYTF; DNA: TGTGCCAGCATCGGGGATCTAACCCTTGGCTACACCTTC
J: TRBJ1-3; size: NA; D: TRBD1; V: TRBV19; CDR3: CASSQQGISSGNTIYF; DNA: TGTGCCAGTAGTCAACAGGGGATAAGCTCTGGAAACACCATATATTTT
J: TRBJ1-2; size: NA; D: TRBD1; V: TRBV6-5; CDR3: CASSLYRGAPYGYTF; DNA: TGTGCCAGCAGCCTATACAGGGGCGCTCCTTATGGCTACACCTTC
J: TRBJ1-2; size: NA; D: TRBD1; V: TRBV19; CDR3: CASSTTTGTHGYTF; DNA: TGTGCCAGTAGTACCACGACAGGGACCCATGGCTACACCTTC
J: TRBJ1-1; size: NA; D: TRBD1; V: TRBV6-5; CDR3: CASSIRTGGTEAFF; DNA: TGTGCCAGCAGTATCCGGACAGGGGGCACTGAAGCTTTCTTT
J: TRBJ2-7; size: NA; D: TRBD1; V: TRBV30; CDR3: CAWSVTGTYEQYF; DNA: TGTGCCTGGAGTGTGACAGGGACCTACGAGCAGTACTTC
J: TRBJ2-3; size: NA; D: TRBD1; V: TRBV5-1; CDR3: CASSGTGDEYF; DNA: TGCGCCAGCAGCGGGACAGGGGATGAGTATTTT
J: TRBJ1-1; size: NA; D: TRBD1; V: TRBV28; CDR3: CASSFRGQGPSGSRITEAFF; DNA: TGTGCCAGCAGTTTCAGGGGGCAGGGGCCGTCGGGGAGTAGAATCACTGAAGCTTTCTTT
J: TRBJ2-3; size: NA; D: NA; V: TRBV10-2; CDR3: CASRGQQSYTDTQYF; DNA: TGCGCCAGCAGAGGACAGCAATCCTACACAGATACGCAGTATTTT
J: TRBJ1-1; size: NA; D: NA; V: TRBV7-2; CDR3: CASRDPDRRAFGAFF; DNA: TGTGCCAGCAGAGACCCTGACAGGCGAGCCTTTGGAGCTTTCTTT
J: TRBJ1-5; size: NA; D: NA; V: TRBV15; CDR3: CATSRVDGQFYQPQHF; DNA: TGTGCCACCAGCAGAGTGGACGGACAGTTTTATCAGCCCCAGCATTTT
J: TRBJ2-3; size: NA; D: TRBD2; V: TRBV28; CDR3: CASSPSGGTDTQYF; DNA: TGTGCCAGCAGCCCTAGCGGGGGCACAGATACGCAGTATTTT
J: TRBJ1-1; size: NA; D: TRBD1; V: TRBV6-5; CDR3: CASSLRRQGAEAFF; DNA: TGTGCCAGCAGTTTACGGCGACAGGGGGCTGAAGCTTTCTTT
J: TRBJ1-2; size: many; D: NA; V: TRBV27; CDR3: CASRQSGLGGYTF; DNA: TGTGCCAGCAGACAGAGCGGACTAGGAGGCTACACCTTC
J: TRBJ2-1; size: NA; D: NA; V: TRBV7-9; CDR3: CASSTGLTNEQFF; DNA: TGTGCCAGCAGCACCGGACTAACGAATGAGCAGTTCTTC
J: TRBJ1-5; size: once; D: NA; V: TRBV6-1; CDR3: CASSGDRHSNQPQHF; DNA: TGTGCCAGCAGCGGTGACAGGCATAGCAATCAGCCCCAGCATTTT
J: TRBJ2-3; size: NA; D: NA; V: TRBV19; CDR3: CASSISIGGDGHTDTQYF; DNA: TGTGCCAGTAGTATCTCGATTGGCGGGGATGGTCACACAGATACGCAGTATTTT
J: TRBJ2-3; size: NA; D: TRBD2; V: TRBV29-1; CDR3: CSVAGRPRTSDYTDTQYF; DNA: TGCAGCGTTGCGGGCCGACCCAGGACTAGCGACTACACAGATACGCAGTATTTT
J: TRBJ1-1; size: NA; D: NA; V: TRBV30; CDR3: CAWSVWGVNTEAFF; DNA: TGTGCCTGGAGTGTATGGGGGGTGAACACTGAAGCTTTCTTT
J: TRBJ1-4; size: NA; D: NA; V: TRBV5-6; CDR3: CASSASGGATNEKLFF; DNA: TGTGCCAGCAGCGCCTCGGGGGGAGCAACTAATGAAAAACTGTTTTTT
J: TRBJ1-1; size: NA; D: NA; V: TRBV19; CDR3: CASSIWGTLNTEAFF; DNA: TGTGCCAGTAGTATATGGGGGACTTTAAACACTGAAGCTTTCTTT
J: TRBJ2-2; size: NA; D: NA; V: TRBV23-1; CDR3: CASSQSGRMELFF; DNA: TGCGCCAGCAGTCAATCGGGGCGGATGGAGCTGTTTTTT
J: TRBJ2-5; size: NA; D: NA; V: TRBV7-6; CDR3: CASSLTISSQGIETQYF; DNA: TGTGCCAGCAGCCTAACAATATCCTCACAGGGTATTGAGACCCAGTACTTC
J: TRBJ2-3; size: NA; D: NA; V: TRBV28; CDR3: CASTQRARDTQYF; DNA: TGTGCCAGCACCCAGCGGGCCCGGGATACGCAGTATTTT
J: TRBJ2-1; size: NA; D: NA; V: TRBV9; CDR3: CASRSGTNNEQFF; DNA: TGTGCCAGCAGAAGCGGAACGAACAATGAGCAGTTCTTC
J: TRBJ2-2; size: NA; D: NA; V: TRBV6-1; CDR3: CASSERTLNTGELFF; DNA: TGTGCCAGCAGTGAACGGACACTGAACACCGGGGAGCTGTTTTTT
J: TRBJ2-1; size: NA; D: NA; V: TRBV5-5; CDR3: CASSLLSSMREEQFF; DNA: TGTGCCAGCAGCCTATTAAGCTCGATGAGGGAGGAGCAGTTCTTC
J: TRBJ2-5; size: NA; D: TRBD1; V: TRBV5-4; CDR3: CASSSRTGEKETQYF; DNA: TGTGCCAGCAGCTCCCGGACAGGGGAGAAAGAGACCCAGTACTTC
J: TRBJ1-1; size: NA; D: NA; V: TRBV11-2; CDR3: CASSLDGRVNTEAFF; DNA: TGTGCCAGCAGCTTAGATGGCAGGGTTAACACTGAAGCTTTCTTT
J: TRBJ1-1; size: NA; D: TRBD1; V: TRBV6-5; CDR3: CASSTIGTANTEAFF; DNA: TGTGCCAGCAGTACAATCGGGACAGCCAACACTGAAGCTTTCTTT